This T cell receptor (beta chain) was observed in a study of blood T cell repertoires in COVID-19. Study overall: Some COVID-19 samples were acute and others convalescent; all came from the United States, Italy and Spain.

Original processing methods: Quantification of nucleated cells was approximated via reference gene primer amplification. The data were produced by immunoSEQ multiplex PCR, yet TCRdb's version contains in-frame clones alone and is incomplete. Clone size and V and J calls were adopted from that table, with D and trimming inferred from the DNA. The sample lists roughly 63,000 clones, roughly 87% seen once, with 8.2% in the top ten. V was cut by 1 base and J by 2 bases, with 9 bases left in between. This CDR3 is 15 amino acids long. Germline values: CDR1 SNHLY, CDR2 FYNNEI. The TCR sequence derives from a man aged 45-65 years with active COVID-19. The rearrangement joins TRBV2 to TRBJ2-1; a weak D match, TRBD1 (6 bases). Sequenced material: peripheral blood. CDR3 in DNA: TGTGCCAGCAGTGAAGTTAGGGGGACCTACAATGAGCAGTTCTTC. Translation gives CASSEVRGTYNEQFF. The variable domain in full, completed from reference TRBV2 and TRBJ2-1, reads EPEVTQTPSHQVTQMGQEVILRCVPISNHLYFYWYRQILGQKVEFLVSFYNNEISEKSEIFDDQFSVERPDGSNFTLKIRSTKLEDSAMYFCASSEVRGTYNEQFFGPGTRLTVL.